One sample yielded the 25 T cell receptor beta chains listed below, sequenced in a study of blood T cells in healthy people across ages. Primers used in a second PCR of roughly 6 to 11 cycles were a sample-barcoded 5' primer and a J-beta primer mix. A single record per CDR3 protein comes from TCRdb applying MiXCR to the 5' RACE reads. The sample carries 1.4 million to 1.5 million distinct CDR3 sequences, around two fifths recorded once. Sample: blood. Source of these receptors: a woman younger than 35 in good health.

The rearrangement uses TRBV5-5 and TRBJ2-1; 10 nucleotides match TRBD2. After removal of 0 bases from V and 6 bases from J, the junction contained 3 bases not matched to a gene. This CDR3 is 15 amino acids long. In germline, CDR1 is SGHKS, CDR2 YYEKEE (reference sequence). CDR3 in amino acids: CASSLGGLASNEQFF. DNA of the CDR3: TGTGCCAGCAGCTTGGGGGGACTAGCGAGCAATGAGCAGTTCTTC.

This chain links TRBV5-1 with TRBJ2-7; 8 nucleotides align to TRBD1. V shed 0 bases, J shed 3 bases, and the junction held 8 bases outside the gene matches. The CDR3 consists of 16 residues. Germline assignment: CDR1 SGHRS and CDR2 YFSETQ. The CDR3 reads CASSLVTGQAFYEQYF. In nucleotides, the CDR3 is TGCGCCAGCAGCTTGGTTACGGGACAGGCCTTCTACGAGCAGTACTTC.

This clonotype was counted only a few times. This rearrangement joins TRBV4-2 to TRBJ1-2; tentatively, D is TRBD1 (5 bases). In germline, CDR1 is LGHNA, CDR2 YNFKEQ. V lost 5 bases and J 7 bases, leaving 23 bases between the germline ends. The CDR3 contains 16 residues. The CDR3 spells CASSSRLEQGGGGYTF. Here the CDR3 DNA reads TGTGCCAGCAGCTCCCGATTAGAGCAGGGTGGCGGTGGCTACACCTTC.

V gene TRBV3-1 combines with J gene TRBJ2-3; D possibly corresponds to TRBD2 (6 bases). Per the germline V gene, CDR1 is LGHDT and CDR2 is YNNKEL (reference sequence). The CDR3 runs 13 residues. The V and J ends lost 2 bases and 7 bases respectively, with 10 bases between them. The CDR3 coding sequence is TGTGCCAGCAGCCAATCCGCGGGGAATACGCAGTATTTT. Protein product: CASSQSAGNTQYF.

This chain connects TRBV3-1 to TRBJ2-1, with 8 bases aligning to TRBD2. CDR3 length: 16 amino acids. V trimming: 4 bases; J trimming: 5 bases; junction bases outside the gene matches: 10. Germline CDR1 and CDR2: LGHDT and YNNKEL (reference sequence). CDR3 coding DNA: TGTGCCAGCAGCCCCTCGGGGGGGAGGATTGACAATGAGCAGTTCTTC. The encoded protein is CASSPSGGRIDNEQFF.

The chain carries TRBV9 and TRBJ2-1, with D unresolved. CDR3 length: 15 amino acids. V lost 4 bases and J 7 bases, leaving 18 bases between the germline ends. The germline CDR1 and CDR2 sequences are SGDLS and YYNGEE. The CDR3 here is CASSPRPPGDNEQFF. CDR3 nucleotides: TGTGCCAGCAGCCCCCGGCCGCCGGGCGATAATGAGCAGTTCTTC. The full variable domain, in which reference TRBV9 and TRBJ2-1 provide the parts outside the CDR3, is DSGVTQTPKHLITATGQRVTLRCSPRSGDLSVYWYQQSLDQGLQFLIQYYNGEERAKGNILERFSAQQFPDLHSELNLSSLELGDSALYFCASSPRPPGDNEQFFGPGTRLTVL.

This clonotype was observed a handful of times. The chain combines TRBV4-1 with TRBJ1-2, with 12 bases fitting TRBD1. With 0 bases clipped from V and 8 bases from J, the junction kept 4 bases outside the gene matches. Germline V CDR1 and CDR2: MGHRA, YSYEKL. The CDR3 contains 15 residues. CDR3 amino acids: CASSQEGQGANGYTF. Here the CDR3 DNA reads TGCGCCAGCAGCCAAGAGGGACAGGGGGCTAACGGCTACACCTTC.

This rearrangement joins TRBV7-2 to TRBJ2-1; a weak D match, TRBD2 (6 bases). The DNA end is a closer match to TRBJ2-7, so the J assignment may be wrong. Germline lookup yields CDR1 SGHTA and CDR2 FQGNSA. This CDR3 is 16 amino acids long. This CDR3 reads CASRIWGDVSYNEQYF. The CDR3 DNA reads TGTGCCAGCCGCATCTGGGGGGACGTTTCCTACAATGAGCAGTACTTC.

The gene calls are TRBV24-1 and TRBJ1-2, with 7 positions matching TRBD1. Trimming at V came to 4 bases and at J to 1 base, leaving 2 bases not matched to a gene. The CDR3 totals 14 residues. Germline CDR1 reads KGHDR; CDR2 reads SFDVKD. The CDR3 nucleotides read TGTGCCACCAGTGACGCAGGGGGTAACTATGGCTACACCTTC. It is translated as CATSDAGGNYGYTF.

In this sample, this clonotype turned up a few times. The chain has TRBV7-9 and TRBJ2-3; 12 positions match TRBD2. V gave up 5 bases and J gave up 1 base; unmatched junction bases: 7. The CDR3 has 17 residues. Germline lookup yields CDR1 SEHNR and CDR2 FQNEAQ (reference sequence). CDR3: CASSPRLAGAGTDTQYF. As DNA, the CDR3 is TGTGCCAGCAGCCCCCGACTAGCGGGGGCCGGCACAGATACGCAGTATTTT.

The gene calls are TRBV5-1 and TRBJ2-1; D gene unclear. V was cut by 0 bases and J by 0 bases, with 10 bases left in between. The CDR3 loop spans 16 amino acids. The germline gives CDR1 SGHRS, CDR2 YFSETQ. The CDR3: CASSLGAMSSYNEQFF. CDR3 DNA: TGCGCCAGCAGCTTGGGTGCTATGAGCTCCTACAATGAGCAGTTCTTC.

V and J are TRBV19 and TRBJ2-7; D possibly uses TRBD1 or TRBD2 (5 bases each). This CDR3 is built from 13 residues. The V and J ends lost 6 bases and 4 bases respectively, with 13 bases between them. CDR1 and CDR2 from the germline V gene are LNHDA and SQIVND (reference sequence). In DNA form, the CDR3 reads TGTGCCAGTAGGGGGGAGACACGGTACGAGCAGTACTTC. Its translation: CASRGETRYEQYF. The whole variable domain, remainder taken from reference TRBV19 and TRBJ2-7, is DGGITQSPKYLFRKEGQNVTLSCEQNLNHDAMYWYRQDPGQGLRLIYYSQIVNDFQKGDIAEGYSVSREKKESFPLTVTSAQKNPTAFYLCASRGETRYEQYFGPGTRLTVT.

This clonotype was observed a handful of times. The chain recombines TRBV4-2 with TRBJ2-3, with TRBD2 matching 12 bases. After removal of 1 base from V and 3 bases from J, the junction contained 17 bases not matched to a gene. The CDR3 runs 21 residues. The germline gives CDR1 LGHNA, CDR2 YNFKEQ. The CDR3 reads CASSQVVGLAGGQARTDTQYF. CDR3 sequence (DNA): TGTGCCAGCAGCCAAGTCGTTGGGCTAGCGGGGGGGCAGGCTCGGACAGATACGCAGTATTTT.

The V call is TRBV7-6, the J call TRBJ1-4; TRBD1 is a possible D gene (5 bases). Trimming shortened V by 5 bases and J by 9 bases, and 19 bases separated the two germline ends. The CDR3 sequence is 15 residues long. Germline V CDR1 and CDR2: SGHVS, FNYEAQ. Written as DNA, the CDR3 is TGTGCCAGCAGCCCGGGACCGAGGACGTATAAAAAACTGTTTTTT. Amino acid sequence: CASSPGPRTYKKLFF.

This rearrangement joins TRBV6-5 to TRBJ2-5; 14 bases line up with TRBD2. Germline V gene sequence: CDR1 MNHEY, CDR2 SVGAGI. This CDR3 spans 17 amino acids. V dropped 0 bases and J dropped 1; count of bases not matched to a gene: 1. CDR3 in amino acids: CASSYSGLAGGQETQYF. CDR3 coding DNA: TGTGCCAGCAGTTACTCAGGACTAGCGGGGGGCCAAGAGACCCAGTACTTC.

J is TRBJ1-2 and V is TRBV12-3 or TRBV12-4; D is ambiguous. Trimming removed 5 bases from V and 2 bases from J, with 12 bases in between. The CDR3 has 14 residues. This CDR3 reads CASSKRDPNYGYTF. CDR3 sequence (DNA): TGTGCCAGCAGTAAAAGGGATCCCAACTATGGCTACACCTTC.

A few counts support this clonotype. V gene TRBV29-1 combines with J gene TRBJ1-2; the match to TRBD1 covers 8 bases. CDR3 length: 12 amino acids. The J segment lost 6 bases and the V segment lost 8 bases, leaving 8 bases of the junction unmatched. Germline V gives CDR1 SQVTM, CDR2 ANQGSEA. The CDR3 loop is CSLGTGGDGYTF. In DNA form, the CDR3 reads TGCAGCCTTGGAACAGGGGGGGATGGCTACACCTTC. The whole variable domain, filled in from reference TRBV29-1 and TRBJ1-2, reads SAVISQKPSRDICQRGTSLTIQCQVDSQVTMMFWYRQQPGQSLTLIATANQGSEATYESGFVIDKFPISRPNLTFSTLTVSNMSPEDSSIYLCSLGTGGDGYTFGSGTRLTVV.

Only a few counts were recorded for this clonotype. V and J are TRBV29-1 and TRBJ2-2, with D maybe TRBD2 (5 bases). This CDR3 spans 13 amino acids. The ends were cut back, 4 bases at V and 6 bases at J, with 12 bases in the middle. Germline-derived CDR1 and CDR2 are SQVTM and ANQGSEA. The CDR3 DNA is TGCAGCGTTGTGGAGGATAGCGCCGGGGAGCTGTTTTTT. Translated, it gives CSVVEDSAGELFF.

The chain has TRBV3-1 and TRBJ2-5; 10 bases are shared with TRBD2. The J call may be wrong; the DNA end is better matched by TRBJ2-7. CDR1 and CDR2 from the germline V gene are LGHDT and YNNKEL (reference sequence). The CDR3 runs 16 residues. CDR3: CASNRRPASGSGEQYF. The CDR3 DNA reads TGTGCCAGCAACCGGAGGCCGGCTAGCGGGAGCGGCGAGCAGTACTTC.

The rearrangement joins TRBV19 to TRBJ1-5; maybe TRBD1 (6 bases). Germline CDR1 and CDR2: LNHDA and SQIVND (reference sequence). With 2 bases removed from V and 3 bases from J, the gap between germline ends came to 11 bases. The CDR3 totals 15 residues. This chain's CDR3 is CASSISRDTNQPQHF. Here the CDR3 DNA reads TGTGCCAGTAGTATAAGCCGGGACACCAATCAGCCCCAGCATTTT.

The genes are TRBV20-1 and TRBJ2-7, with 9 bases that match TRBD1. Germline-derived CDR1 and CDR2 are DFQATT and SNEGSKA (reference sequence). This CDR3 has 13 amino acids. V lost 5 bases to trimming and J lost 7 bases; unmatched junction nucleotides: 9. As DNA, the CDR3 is TGCAGTGCTGAACGGACAGGGGTGGGGGAGCAGTACTTC. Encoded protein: CSAERTGVGEQYF.

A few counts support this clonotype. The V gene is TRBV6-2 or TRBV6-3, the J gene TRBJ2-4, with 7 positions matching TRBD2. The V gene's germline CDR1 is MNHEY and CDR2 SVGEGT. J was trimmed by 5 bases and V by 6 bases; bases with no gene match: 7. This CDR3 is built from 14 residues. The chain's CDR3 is CASSRTLAENIQYF. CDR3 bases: TGTGCCAGCAGCCGTACGCTAGCGGAAAACATTCAGTACTTC.

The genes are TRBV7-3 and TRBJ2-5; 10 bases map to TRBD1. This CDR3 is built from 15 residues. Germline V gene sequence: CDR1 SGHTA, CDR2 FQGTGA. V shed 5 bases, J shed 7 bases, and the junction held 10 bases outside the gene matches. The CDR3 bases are TGTGCCAGCAGCCCTTATGAGGGACAGGGGACGACCCAGTACTTC. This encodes CASSPYEGQGTTQYF.

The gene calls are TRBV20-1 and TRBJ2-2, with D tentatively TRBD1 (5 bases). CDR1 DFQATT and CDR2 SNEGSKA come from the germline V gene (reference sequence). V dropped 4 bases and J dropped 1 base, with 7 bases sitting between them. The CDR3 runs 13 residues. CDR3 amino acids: CSATQGNTGELFF. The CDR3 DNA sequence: TGCAGTGCTACCCAGGGGAACACCGGGGAGCTGTTTTTT.

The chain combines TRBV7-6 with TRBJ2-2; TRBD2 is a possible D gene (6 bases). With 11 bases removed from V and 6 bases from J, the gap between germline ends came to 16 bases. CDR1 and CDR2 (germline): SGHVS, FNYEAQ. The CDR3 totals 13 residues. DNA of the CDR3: TGTGCCCTCGGGGGTATTACTTCCGGGGAGCTGTTTTTT. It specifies CALGGITSGELFF.